This T cell receptor (beta chain) was sequenced during a study of shared clonotypes between healthy human individuals. Naive-designated CD8 cells lacked CD45RO, were positively enriched for CCR7, and omitted terminally differentiated effector memory CD45RA+ cells. None of the donors, who were healthy HIV-negative adults, had recently had acute infections or vaccinations. Worth noting for this clone: Its specificity is not known.

CDR1 is MGHRA and CDR2 is YSYEKL in the germline V gene. The V gene end was trimmed by 3 bases and the J gene end by 6 bases; junction bases not matched to a gene: 5. There are 15 residues in the CDR3. Several immunoSEQ plates received, in even portions, the genomic DNA of each subset. Assay used: immunoSEQ multiplex PCR; TCRdb lists only in-frame clones, some missing. The sample lists about 1.9 million clones; around 93% were seen once. Study results and limitations: About 5% of naive CD4 clonotypes were shared across a few donors. Naive subsets typically showed greater estimated richness than memory subsets.

Sample: naive CD8+ T cells from PBMCs. This clonotype originated in a man aged 18 to 29 in good health. Some clones in this sample may be carry-over from other donors' samples. The chain uses TRBV4-1 and TRBJ1-5; 10 nucleotides match TRBD1. CDR3 DNA: TGCGCCAGCAGCCAGACAGGGGGCGTTGCTCAGCCCCAGCATTTT. It is translated as CASSQTGGVAQPQHF.